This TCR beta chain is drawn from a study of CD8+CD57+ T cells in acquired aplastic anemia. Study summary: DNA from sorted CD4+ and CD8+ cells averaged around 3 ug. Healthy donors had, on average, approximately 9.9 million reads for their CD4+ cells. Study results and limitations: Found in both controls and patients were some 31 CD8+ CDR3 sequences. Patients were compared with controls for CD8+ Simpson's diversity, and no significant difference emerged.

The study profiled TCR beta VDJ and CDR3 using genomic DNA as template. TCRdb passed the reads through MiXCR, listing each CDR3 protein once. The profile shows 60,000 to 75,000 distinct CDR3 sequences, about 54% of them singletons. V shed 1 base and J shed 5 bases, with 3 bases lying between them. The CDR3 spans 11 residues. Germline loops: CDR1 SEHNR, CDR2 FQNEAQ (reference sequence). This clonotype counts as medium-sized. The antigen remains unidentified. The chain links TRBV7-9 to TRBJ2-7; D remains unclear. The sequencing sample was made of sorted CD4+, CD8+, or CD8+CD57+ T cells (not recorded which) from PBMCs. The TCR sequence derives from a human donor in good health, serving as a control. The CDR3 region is CASSLEHEQYF. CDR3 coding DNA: TGTGCCAGCAGCTTAGAACACGAGCAGTACTTC. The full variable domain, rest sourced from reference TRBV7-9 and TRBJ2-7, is DTGVSQNPRHKITKRGQNVTFRCDPISEHNRLYWYRQTLGQGPEFLTYFQNEAQLEKSRLLSDRFSAERPKGSFSTLEIQRTEQGDSAMYLCASSLEHEQYFGPGTRLTVT.